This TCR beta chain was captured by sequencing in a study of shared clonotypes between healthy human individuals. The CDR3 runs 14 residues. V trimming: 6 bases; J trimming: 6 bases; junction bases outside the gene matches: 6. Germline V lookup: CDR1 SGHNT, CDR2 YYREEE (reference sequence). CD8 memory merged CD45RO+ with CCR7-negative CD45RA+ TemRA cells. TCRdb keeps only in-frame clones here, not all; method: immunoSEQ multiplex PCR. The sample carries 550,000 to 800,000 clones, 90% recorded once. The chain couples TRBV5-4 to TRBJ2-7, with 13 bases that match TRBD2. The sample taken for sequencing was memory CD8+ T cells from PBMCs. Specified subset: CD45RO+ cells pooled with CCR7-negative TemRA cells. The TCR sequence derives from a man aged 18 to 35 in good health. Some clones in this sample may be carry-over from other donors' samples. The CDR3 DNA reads TGTGCCAGCAACCCGGGACTAGCGGGGAGCGAGCAGTACTTC. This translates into CASNPGLAGSEQYF. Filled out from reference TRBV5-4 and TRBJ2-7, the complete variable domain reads ETGVTQSPTHLIKTRGQQVTLRCSSQSGHNTVSWYQQALGQGPQFIFQYYREEENGRGNFPPRFSGLQFPNYSSELNVNALELDDSALYLCASNPGLAGSEQYFGPGTRLTVT.